Below are 16 T cell receptor beta chains sequenced from a single sample in a study of blood T cell repertoires in COVID-19. The repertoire was sequenced with immunoSEQ multiplex PCR; TCRdb's copy has only in-frame clones and lacks some. There are 390,000 or so clones in the sample; more than 75% occur only once, and about a tenth lies in the top ten. The sample taken for sequencing was PBMCs or T cells enriched from blood (not recorded which). The receptors originated from a woman aged 45-65 years who had recovered from COVID-19.

This clone has a single count. The chain carries TRBV5-1 and TRBJ1-2, with D tentatively TRBD1 (5 bases). The V gene's germline CDR1 is SGHRS and CDR2 YFSETQ. Trimming cost V 4 bases and J 6 bases, with 19 bases left between them. CDR3 length equals 15 residues. The chain's CDR3 is CASSPGARERNGYTF. Written as DNA, the CDR3 is TGCGCCAGCAGCCCTGGCGCCAGGGAAAGGAATGGCTACACCTTC.

V is TRBV10-3 and J is TRBJ2-2; 8 bases line up with TRBD2. Germline V lookup: CDR1 ENHRY, CDR2 SYGVKD. This CDR3 is 16 amino acids long. V shed 3 bases and J 1 base; nucleotides not matched to a gene: 4. CDR3 sequence: CAISEQAGGNTGELFF. The CDR3 bases are TGTGCCATCAGTGAACAGGCGGGGGGGAACACCGGGGAGCTGTTTTTT.

The V and J genes are TRBV4-2 and TRBJ2-5; D possibly corresponds to TRBD2 (6 bases). V shed 0 bases and J shed 1 base, with 6 bases lying between them. Germline CDR1 is LGHNA and CDR2 is YNFKEQ. The CDR3 has 14 amino acids. DNA for the CDR3: TGTGCCAGCAGCCAAGAACTAGCCCAAGAGACCCAGTACTTC. Encoded protein: CASSQELAQETQYF.

The rearrangement links TRBV7-9 to TRBJ1-1, with D possibly matching TRBD1 (5 bases). This CDR3 region has 14 residues. CDR1 SEHNR and CDR2 FQNEAQ come from the germline V gene (reference sequence). Trimming stripped 3 bases from V and 0 bases from J, with 8 bases between. The DNA for the CDR3 is TGTGCCAGCAGCTTTGGGGGGATGAACACTGAAGCTTTCTTT. Translated: CASSFGGMNTEAFF.

The J gene is TRBJ1-1, the V gene TRBV9; 11 positions agree with TRBD1. The CDR3 has 14 amino acids. CDR1 and CDR2 (germline): SGDLS, YYNGEE. The J segment lost 6 bases and the V segment lost 3 bases, leaving 4 bases of the junction unmatched. The CDR3: CASSARTGGSEAFF. The DNA for the CDR3 is TGTGCCAGCAGCGCCCGGACAGGGGGCTCTGAAGCTTTCTTT.

This chain connects TRBV10-3 to TRBJ1-1; 8 bases are a match to TRBD1. The CDR3 extends over 14 amino acids. CDR1 is ENHRY, CDR2 SYGVKD, per germline. The trim removed 4 bases at V and 3 bases at J, leaving 4 bases unmatched. This chain's CDR3 is CAISGYRGDTEAFF. In DNA form, the CDR3 reads TGTGCCATCAGTGGGTACAGGGGGGACACTGAAGCTTTCTTT.

The rearrangement joins TRBV3-1 (or the pseudogene TRBV3-2) to TRBJ2-2; TRBD2 aligns across 16 bases. The CDR3 runs 20 residues. Germline CDR1 reads LGHDT; CDR2 reads YNNKEL (reference sequence). The junction had 11 bases not matched to a gene; V was cut back by 3 bases and J by 4 bases. This CDR3 is CASSHSPGLAGGSFTGELFF. The CDR3, as DNA: TGTGCCAGCAGCCATTCCCCGGGACTAGCGGGGGGGTCGTTCACCGGGGAGCTGTTTTTT.

The chain employs TRBV7-2 and TRBJ1-2, with D unresolved. Per the germline V gene, CDR1 is SGHTA and CDR2 is FQGNSA. This CDR3 comprises 16 residues. V was clipped by 5 bases and J by 1 base, with 17 bases between them. CDR3 in amino acids: CASSTKAGNSNYGYTF. The CDR3 coding sequence is TGTGCCAGCAGCACCAAGGCCGGGAACAGTAACTATGGCTACACCTTC.

This clone appeared once. The gene calls are TRBV9 and TRBJ1-6; 10 bases agree with TRBD1. Germline V gene data show CDR1 as SGDLS and CDR2 as YYNGEE. This CDR3 is built from 16 residues. The V and J ends lost 4 bases and 6 bases, in that order; junction bases with no gene match: 7. The CDR3 region has the DNA TGTGCCAGCAGCCCCCAACGGACAGGGGGTAATTCACCCCTCCACTTT. This gives the protein CASSPQRTGGNSPLHF.

The CDR3 loop reads CASSLDAGLGYNSPLHF. Written as DNA, the CDR3 is TGTGCCAGCAGCTTAGACGCGGGCTTGGGATATAATTCACCCCTCCACTTT. The gene calls are TRBV7-6 and TRBJ1-6, with D unclear. Between the trimmed V and J ends, which lost 1 base and 4 bases, there was a span of 14 bases. Germline-derived CDR1 and CDR2 are SGHVS and FNYEAQ. CDR3 size: 17 residues.

The chain employs TRBV7-9 and TRBJ2-5; D is unclear. There are 13 residues in the CDR3. V lost 3 bases and J 2 bases, leaving 7 bases between the germline ends. Per germline, CDR1 SEHNR and CDR2 FQNEAQ (reference sequence). CDR3: CASSFGRQETQYF. Here the CDR3 DNA reads TGTGCCAGCAGCTTTGGCCGACAAGAGACCCAGTACTTC.

The chain uses TRBV7-2 and TRBJ2-1; unclear D gene. This CDR3 comprises 16 residues. The germline CDR1 and CDR2 sequences are SGHTA and FQGNSA. The V and J ends lost 1 base and 0 bases respectively, with 10 bases between them. The CDR3 DNA sequence: TGTGCCAGCAGCTTAGAGCGCGATAGCTCCTACAATGAGCAGTTCTTC. It codes for CASSLERDSSYNEQFF.

The sample holds one count of this clone. The rearrangement links TRBV5-1 to TRBJ1-6, with a weak D call TRBD1 (5 bases). CDR1 is SGHRS, CDR2 YFSETQ, per germline. Trimming removed 4 bases from V and 7 bases from J, with 15 bases in between. CDR3 length: 15 amino acids. DNA for the CDR3: TGCGCCAGCAGCCTCAGTGACAGCTCAAATTCACCCCTCCACTTT. Translation gives CASSLSDSSNSPLHF.

The CDR3 reads CASSQFHRELEGYTF. The CDR3 DNA sequence: TGTGCCAGCAGCCAATTCCATCGGGAATTGGAGGGCTACACCTTC. This chain joins TRBV3-1 (or the pseudogene TRBV3-2) and TRBJ1-2; no reliable D call. Germline CDR1 reads LGHDT; CDR2 reads YNNKEL (reference sequence). This CDR3 has 15 residues. The V gene lost 2 bases and the J gene lost 8 bases, with 18 bases spanning the gap.

The sample holds one count of this clone. The chain has TRBV4-1 and TRBJ2-7; 7 positions agree with TRBD2. Germline lookup yields CDR1 MGHRA and CDR2 YSYEKL. This CDR3 is built from 14 residues. Trimming took 6 bases from V and 1 from J; bases not matched to a gene: 6. The DNA of the CDR3 is TGCGCCAGCAGTCCGGGGGGAGTATCCTACGAGCAGTACTTC. Amino acids: CASSPGGVSYEQYF.

The J gene is TRBJ2-7, the V gene TRBV5-4, with D tentatively TRBD1 (8 bases). The length of the CDR3 is 15 residues. CDR1 SGHNT and CDR2 YYREEE come from the germline V gene (reference sequence). Trimming took 4 bases from V and 2 from J, leaving 16 bases between them. CDR3 sequence (DNA): TGTGCCAGCAGCAGCGGGACAGGAACACCCTACGAGCAGTACTTC. Encoded protein: CASSSGTGTPYEQYF.